The rows below give T cell receptor beta chains drawn from one sample of a study of T cell responses to AZD1222 COVID-19 vaccine. Some clones are missing from TCRdb's copy, which holds only in-frame ones; the method was immunoSEQ multiplex PCR. The sample yields some 90,000 clones, 89% seen once. Sequencing was performed on peripheral blood, taken on day 0 of AZD1222 vaccination. The receptors were sampled from an adult in good health. CDR3s include the opening cysteine and the closing phenylalanine or tryptophan. A D gene is named only where the DNA matches it firmly. A row's size may be missing; if present it is once, few, many or a size class.

abundance: NA
v_gene: TRBV5-1
j_gene: TRBJ2-3
d_gene: NA
CDR3aa: CASSPQGTSTDTQYF
CDR3nt: TGCGCCAGCAGCCCCCAGGGTACTAGCACAGATACGCAGTATTTT

abundance: NA
v_gene: TRBV6-6
j_gene: TRBJ1-1
d_gene: NA
CDR3aa: CASTIITEAFF
CDR3nt: TGTGCCAGCACTATAATCACTGAAGCTTTCTTT

abundance: NA
v_gene: TRBV6-6
j_gene: TRBJ2-3
d_gene: NA
CDR3aa: CASSYLGVLSTDTQYF
CDR3nt: TGTGCCAGCAGTTACCTGGGAGTCCTCAGCACAGATACGCAGTATTTT

abundance: once
v_gene: TRBV20-1
j_gene: TRBJ2-3
d_gene: NA
CDR3aa: CSAESRYTQYF
CDR3nt: TGCAGTGCTGAAAGCCGGTATACGCAGTATTTT

abundance: NA
v_gene: TRBV5-1
j_gene: TRBJ1-4
d_gene: NA
CDR3aa: CASSFGDEKLFF
CDR3nt: TGCGCCAGCAGCTTCGGGGATGAAAAACTGTTTTTT

abundance: NA
v_gene: TRBV4-3
j_gene: TRBJ1-3
d_gene: NA
CDR3aa: CASSQDETAGNTIYF
CDR3nt: TGCGCCAGCAGCCAAGACGAGACAGCTGGAAACACCATATATTTT

abundance: few
v_gene: TRBV5-1
j_gene: TRBJ2-1
d_gene: TRBD2
CDR3aa: CASSTSGTSAYNEQFF
CDR3nt: TGCGCCAGCAGCACCTCCGGGACTAGCGCTTACAATGAGCAGTTCTTC

abundance: NA
v_gene: TRBV7-2
j_gene: TRBJ2-7
d_gene: NA
CDR3aa: CASSLARTYEQYF
CDR3nt: TGTGCCAGCAGCTTAGCGCGAACCTACGAGCAGTACTTC

abundance: once
v_gene: TRBV19
j_gene: TRBJ1-2
d_gene: NA
CDR3aa: CASRLRTGIYGYTF
CDR3nt: TGTGCCAGTAGGCTCAGGACGGGGATTTATGGCTACACCTTC

abundance: NA
v_gene: TRBV5-1
j_gene: TRBJ1-1
d_gene: TRBD1
CDR3aa: CASSLGQGAGGNTEAFF
CDR3nt: TGCGCCAGCAGCTTGGGACAGGGGGCTGGTGGGAACACTGAAGCTTTCTTT

abundance: NA
v_gene: TRBV5-6
j_gene: TRBJ1-2
d_gene: NA
CDR3aa: CASSPGHSALGYTF
CDR3nt: TGTGCCAGCAGTCCGGGACACTCGGCTCTTGGCTACACCTTC

abundance: NA
v_gene: TRBV6-6
j_gene: TRBJ2-1
d_gene: NA
CDR3aa: CASRALGNDEQFF
CDR3nt: TGTGCCAGCAGGGCCTTAGGTAATGATGAGCAGTTCTTC

abundance: NA
v_gene: TRBV4-2
j_gene: TRBJ2-5
d_gene: TRBD1
CDR3aa: CASSQEDRGRETQYF
CDR3nt: TGTGCCAGCAGCCAAGAGGACAGGGGGCGGGAGACCCAGTACTTC

abundance: NA
v_gene: TRBV9
j_gene: TRBJ2-2
d_gene: TRBD1
CDR3aa: CASSDGTVNTGELFF
CDR3nt: TGTGCCAGCAGCGACGGGACAGTAAACACCGGGGAGCTGTTTTTT

abundance: NA
v_gene: TRBV7-3
j_gene: TRBJ2-1
d_gene: NA
CDR3aa: CASSLTASYNEQFF
CDR3nt: TGTGCCAGCAGCTTAACGGCCTCATACAATGAGCAGTTCTTC

abundance: NA
v_gene: TRBV5-1
j_gene: TRBJ2-2
d_gene: TRBD2
CDR3aa: CASSSGLAGGSGELFF
CDR3nt: TGCGCCAGCAGCTCCGGACTAGCGGGAGGATCCGGGGAGCTGTTTTTT

abundance: NA
v_gene: TRBV5-1
j_gene: TRBJ1-1
d_gene: NA
CDR3aa: CASSLGGRADGVF
CDR3nt: TGCGCCAGCAGCTTGGGGGGCCGGGCAGACGGAGTCTTT

abundance: NA
v_gene: TRBV7-9
j_gene: TRBJ2-7
d_gene: TRBD2
CDR3aa: CASSLGAGVTYEQYF
CDR3nt: TGTGCCAGCAGCTTAGGAGCGGGAGTTACCTACGAGCAGTACTTC

abundance: NA
v_gene: TRBV9
j_gene: TRBJ2-1
d_gene: NA
CDR3aa: CASSKSSYNEQFF
CDR3nt: TGTGCCAGCAGCAAGAGCTCCTACAATGAGCAGTTCTTC

abundance: NA
v_gene: TRBV4-2
j_gene: TRBJ2-1
d_gene: NA
CDR3aa: CASSQVGPTDNEQFF
CDR3nt: TGTGCCAGCAGCCAAGTCGGGCCTACAGACAATGAGCAGTTCTTC

abundance: NA
v_gene: TRBV5-1
j_gene: TRBJ2-7
d_gene: NA
CDR3aa: CASSLSGAASYEQYF
CDR3nt: TGCGCCAGCAGCTTATCGGGGGCGGCCTCCTACGAGCAGTACTTC

abundance: NA
v_gene: TRBV7-9
j_gene: TRBJ1-2
d_gene: NA
CDR3aa: CASSPDSSNYGYTF
CDR3nt: TGTGCCAGCAGCCCGGACAGCTCTAACTATGGCTACACCTTC

abundance: once
v_gene: TRBV7-9
j_gene: TRBJ2-7
d_gene: TRBD1
CDR3aa: CASKYRTGGKDEQYF
CDR3nt: TGTGCCAGCAAATATAGGACAGGGGGAAAAGACGAGCAGTACTTC

abundance: NA
v_gene: TRBV11-3
j_gene: TRBJ2-2
d_gene: NA
CDR3aa: CASSLDRGDGELFF
CDR3nt: TGTGCCAGCAGCTTAGATCGAGGTGACGGGGAGCTGTTTTTT

abundance: few
v_gene: TRBV20-1
j_gene: TRBJ1-4
d_gene: NA
CDR3aa: CSANRHEKLFF
CDR3nt: TGCAGTGCAAATCGGCATGAAAAACTGTTTTTT

abundance: NA
v_gene: TRBV20-1
j_gene: TRBJ1-1
d_gene: TRBD1
CDR3aa: CSPRTGPEAFF
CDR3nt: TGCAGTCCCAGGACAGGCCCTGAAGCTTTCTTT

abundance: NA
v_gene: TRBV4-2
j_gene: TRBJ1-2
d_gene: NA
CDR3aa: CASSQDLGYTF
CDR3nt: TGTGCCAGCAGCCAAGATCTTGGCTACACCTTC

abundance: NA
v_gene: TRBV27
j_gene: TRBJ1-2
d_gene: TRBD1
CDR3aa: CASSPRTGDGYTF
CDR3nt: TGTGCCAGCAGTCCACGGACAGGGGATGGCTACACCTTC

abundance: once
v_gene: TRBV5-1
j_gene: TRBJ2-3
d_gene: TRBD1
CDR3aa: CASRDRTSTDTQYF
CDR3nt: TGCGCCAGCCGGGACAGAACTAGCACAGATACGCAGTATTTT

abundance: NA
v_gene: TRBV19
j_gene: TRBJ2-1
d_gene: NA
CDR3aa: CASSIEPGANEQFF
CDR3nt: TGTGCCAGTAGTATCGAGCCGGGGGCCAATGAGCAGTTCTTC

abundance: NA
v_gene: TRBV20-1
j_gene: TRBJ1-6
d_gene: NA
CDR3aa: CSASAGSSYNSPLHF
CDR3nt: TGCAGTGCTAGTGCAGGGAGCTCCTATAATTCACCCCTCCACTTT

abundance: NA
v_gene: TRBV30
j_gene: TRBJ2-2
d_gene: TRBD1
CDR3aa: CACNRGPGTGELFF
CDR3nt: TGTGCCTGCAACAGGGGGCCGGGGACCGGGGAGCTGTTTTTT